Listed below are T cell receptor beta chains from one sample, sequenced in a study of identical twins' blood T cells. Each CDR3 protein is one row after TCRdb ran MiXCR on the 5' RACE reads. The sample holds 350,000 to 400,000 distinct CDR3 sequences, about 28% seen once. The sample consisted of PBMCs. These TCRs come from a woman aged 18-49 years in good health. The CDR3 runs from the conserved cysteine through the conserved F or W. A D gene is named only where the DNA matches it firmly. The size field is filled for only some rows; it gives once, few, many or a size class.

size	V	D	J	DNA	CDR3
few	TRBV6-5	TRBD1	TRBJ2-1	TGTGCCAGCAGTTACCTTACAGGGGGCCCCTACAATGAGCAGTTCTTC	CASSYLTGGPYNEQFF
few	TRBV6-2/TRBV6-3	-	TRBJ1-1	TGTGCCAGCAGTTACGTACAAGAAGCTTTCTTT	CASSYVQEAFF
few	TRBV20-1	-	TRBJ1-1	TGCAGTGCTAGAGAACAGCTGAACACTGAAGCTTTCTTT	CSAREQLNTEAFF
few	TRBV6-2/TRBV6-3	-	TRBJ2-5	TGTGCCAGCAGTTTAGTGATAGTAGGGACCCAGTACTTC	CASSLVIVGTQYF
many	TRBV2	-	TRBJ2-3	TGTGCCAGCAGTTTGATCCGCACAGATACGCAGTATTTT	CASSLIRTDTQYF
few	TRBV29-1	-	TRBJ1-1	TGCAGCGTTGTATACAGGGAGGGCACTGAAGCTTTCTTT	CSVVYREGTEAFF
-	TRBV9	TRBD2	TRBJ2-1	TGTGCCAGCAGCTGGAGGACTAGCGGGATCGATGAGCAGTTCTTC	CASSWRTSGIDEQFF
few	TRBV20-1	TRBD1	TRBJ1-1	TGCAGTGCTCCCGAGGGGGCCTCCTTATCGAACACTGAAGCTTTCTTT	CSAPEGASLSNTEAFF
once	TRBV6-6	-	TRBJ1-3	TGTGCCAGCAGTTACCCGGGACATGGGGATGGAGGAAACACCATATATTTT	CASSYPGHGDGGNTIYF
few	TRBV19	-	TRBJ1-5	TGTGCCAGTACCTTTCCCCAAAGCAATCAGCCCCAGCATTTT	CASTFPQSNQPQHF
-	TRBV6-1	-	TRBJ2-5	TGTGCCAGCAGTGAATCTCAACAAGAGACCCAGTACTTC	CASSESQQETQYF
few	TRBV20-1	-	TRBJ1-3	TGCAGTGCTAGACCCTTTACAGGGAGCTCTGGAAACACCATATATTTT	CSARPFTGSSGNTIYF
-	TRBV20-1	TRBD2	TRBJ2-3	TGCAGTGCTCTGGATAGCGGGGGAGCTTTCAGCACACATACGCAGTATTTT	CSALDSGGAFSTHTQYF
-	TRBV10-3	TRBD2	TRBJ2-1	TGTGCCACCCGTGGCGGGGGATACAATGAGCAGTTCTTC	CATRGGGYNEQFF
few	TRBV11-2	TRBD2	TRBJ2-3	TGTGCCAGCAGCTTAGGATCCGGGACTAGCGGGGGAGTGGATACGCAGTATTTT	CASSLGSGTSGGVDTQYF
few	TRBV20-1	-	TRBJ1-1	TGCAGTGCCTCCGGGTATAAGGGATTTCACACTGAAGCTTTCTTT	CSASGYKGFHTEAFF
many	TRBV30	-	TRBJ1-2	TGTGCCTCCGTGACAGGCTTTAACTATGGCTACACCTTC	CASVTGFNYGYTF
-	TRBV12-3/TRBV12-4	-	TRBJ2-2	TGTGCCATCCCCGCCAACGGGGAGCTGTTTTTT	CAIPANGELFF
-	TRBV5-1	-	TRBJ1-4	TGCGCCAGCAGCGTTGCTACTAATGAAAAACTGTTTTTT	CASSVATNEKLFF
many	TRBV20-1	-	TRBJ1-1	TGCAGTGCGAGCCCCCATGGGGTATCGCCTGAAGCTTTCTTT	CSASPHGVSPEAFF
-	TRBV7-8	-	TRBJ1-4	TGTGCCAGCAGCTTAGTGACAGGTGCAACTAATGAAAAACTGTTTTTT	CASSLVTGATNEKLFF
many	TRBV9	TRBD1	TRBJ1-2	TGTGCCAGCAGCGCGACAGGGGTCAACTATGGCTACACCTTC	CASSATGVNYGYTF
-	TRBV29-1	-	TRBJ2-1	TGCAGCGTTTATATGAGGTCCTACAATGAGCAGTTCTTC	CSVYMRSYNEQFF
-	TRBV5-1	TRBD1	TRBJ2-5	TGCGCCAGCAGCTTGGTTTCACAGGGGAAGTACCAAGAGACCCAGTACTTC	CASSLVSQGKYQETQYF
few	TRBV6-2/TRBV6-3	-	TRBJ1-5	TGTGCCAGCAGTTACCGGATGGAAGGTCAGCCCCAGCATTTT	CASSYRMEGQPQHF
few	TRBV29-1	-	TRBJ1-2	TGCAGCGTTGACGGGCGGGGAGACGGCTACACCTTC	CSVDGRGDGYTF
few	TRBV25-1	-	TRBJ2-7	TGTGCCAGCGGTACTAGGGATTCCTACGAGCAGTACTTC	CASGTRDSYEQYF
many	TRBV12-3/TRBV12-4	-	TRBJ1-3	TGTGCCAGCAGTTTCGTCAGGGAAAGCTTT	CASSFVRESF
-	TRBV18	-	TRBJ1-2	TGTGCCAGCTCACCGGATCGCTATGGCTACACCTTC	CASSPDRYGYTF
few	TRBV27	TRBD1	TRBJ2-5	TGTGCCAGCAGTTTAGACAGGGAGGAGACCCAGTACTTC	CASSLDREETQYF
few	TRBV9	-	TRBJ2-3	TGTGCCAGCAGCGTAAGTGGGACCACTAGCACAGATACGCAGTATTTT	CASSVSGTTSTDTQYF
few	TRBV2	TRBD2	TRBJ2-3	TGTGCCAGCAAACGACTAGCGGGAGAGGCAGATACGCAGTATTTT	CASKRLAGEADTQYF
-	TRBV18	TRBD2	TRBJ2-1	TGTGCCAGCTCATCTCTCAGCGGGGGTATCGACAATGAGCAGTTCTTC	CASSSLSGGIDNEQFF
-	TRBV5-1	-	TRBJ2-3	TGCGCCAGCAGCCTCTTACTAGCAAGGAGCACAGATACGCAGTATTTT	CASSLLLARSTDTQYF